This entry lists 24 T cell receptor beta chains sequenced from one sample in a study of blood T cell repertoires in COVID-19. Only in-frame clones appear in the TCRdb table, and some are missing; sequencing was by immunoSEQ multiplex PCR. The sample consists of around 220,000 clones, about 90% of them appearing once. Sequenced: peripheral blood. The receptors were sampled from a man younger than 35 with active or convalescent COVID-19.

As for this clone: Within the sample, other DNA sequences also encode this same CDR3. The chain is built from TRBV9 and TRBJ1-3, with D unclear. Trimming removed 0 bases from V and 0 bases from J, with 7 bases in between. CDR3 length: 15 amino acids. The germline V gene has CDR1 SGDLS and CDR2 YYNGEE. The CDR3 DNA follows: TGTGCCAGCAGCGTAGGAGGAGTCTCTGGAAACACCATATATTTT. Amino acid sequence: CASSVGGVSGNTIYF.

The rearrangement uses TRBV6-1 and TRBJ2-7, with a tentative D call TRBD1 (6 bases). The CDR3 runs to 13 residues. In germline, CDR1 is MNHNS, CDR2 SASEGT. The germline V and J ends were trimmed by 0 bases and 7 bases, with 10 bases remaining between them. The CDR3: CASSEARGTEQYF. The CDR3 DNA follows: TGTGCCAGCAGTGAAGCGAGGGGGACAGAGCAGTACTTC.

The V call is TRBV19, the J call TRBJ2-3; 13 bases agree with TRBD2. The V and J ends lost 8 bases and 3 bases, in that order; junction bases with no gene match: 17. CDR1 is LNHDA, CDR2 SQIVND, per germline (reference sequence). The CDR3 is 19 residues long. The CDR3 loop reads CASAPDGTSGIRVTDTQYF. CDR3 bases: TGTGCCAGTGCACCCGATGGGACTAGCGGGATTCGTGTGACAGATACGCAGTATTTT.

The chain has TRBV2 and TRBJ2-5, with TRBD1 matching over 10 bases. The CDR3 spans 15 residues. The V and J ends lost 6 bases and 2 bases, in that order; junction bases with no gene match: 6. The germline CDR1 and CDR2 sequences are SNHLY and FYNNEI. CDR3 residues: CASSGDRGPQETQYF. The DNA of the CDR3 is TGTGCCAGCAGCGGGGACAGGGGCCCTCAAGAGACCCAGTACTTC.

This clone is a singleton in its sample. This sequence joins TRBV4-2 and TRBJ2-7, with TRBD1 as a possible D gene (7 bases). Trimming took off 0 bases at V and 2 bases at J, with 14 bases between the two ends. The CDR3 has 16 amino acids. CDR1 is LGHNA and CDR2 is YNFKEQ in the germline V gene. This CDR3 reads CASSQEGRGVTYEQYF. CDR3 nucleotides: TGTGCCAGCAGCCAAGAGGGCAGGGGGGTTACCTACGAGCAGTACTTC.

J is TRBJ1-4 and V is TRBV7-6; 7 bases are a match to TRBD1. The junction had 3 bases not matched to a gene; V was cut back by 1 base and J by 4 bases. CDR3 length equals 15 residues. Germline V gene lookup returns CDR1 SGHVS and CDR2 FNYEAQ. The CDR3 DNA sequence: TGTGCCAGCAGCTTAGTTTCAGGGGGTAATGAAAAACTGTTTTTT. This sequence encodes CASSLVSGGNEKLFF.

This chain connects TRBV3-1 (or the pseudogene TRBV3-2) to TRBJ2-2; D possibly corresponds to TRBD2 (6 bases). This CDR3 comprises 14 residues. V lost 10 bases, J lost 6 bases, and 18 bases lay in between. The germline gives CDR1 LGHDT, CDR2 YNNKEL (reference sequence). Written as DNA, the CDR3 is TGTGCCACCGACAACCTCTCGGGAGCCGGGGAGCTGTTTTTT. Encoded protein: CATDNLSGAGELFF.

The chain couples TRBV5-1 to TRBJ2-3; TRBD2 agrees at 10 bases. CDR3 size: 14 residues. With 0 bases clipped from V and 10 bases from J, the junction kept 5 bases outside the gene matches. Germline CDR1 SGHRS, CDR2 YFSETQ. The CDR3: CASSLDGLAGAQYF. The CDR3 DNA sequence: TGCGCCAGCAGCTTGGATGGCCTAGCGGGAGCGCAGTATTTT.

The rearrangement uses TRBV7-2 and TRBJ2-7; 11 bases are shared with TRBD2. Germline V gives CDR1 SGHTA, CDR2 FQGNSA. This CDR3 comprises 19 residues. V lost 3 bases and J lost 2; bases outside the gene matches: 15. The CDR3 protein is CASSLRAGTSGLGTYEQYF. The CDR3 coding sequence is TGTGCCAGCAGCTTGAGGGCCGGGACTAGCGGCCTAGGTACCTACGAGCAGTACTTC.

The chain uses TRBV6-2 or TRBV6-3 and TRBJ1-6; D unresolved. V was cut by 6 bases and J by 0 bases, with 18 bases left in between. CDR3 length: 18 amino acids. Germline CDR1 MNHEY, CDR2 SVGEGT. CDR3 sequence (DNA): TGTGCCAGCAGCCCTACAAGACTTCAGAGCTCCTATAATTCACCCCTCCACTTT. This sequence encodes CASSPTRLQSSYNSPLHF.

The V gene is TRBV30, the J gene TRBJ2-2; D may be TRBD2 (6 bases). Trimming removed 7 bases from V and 5 bases from J, with 17 bases in between. CDR1 and CDR2 from the germline V gene are GTSNPN and SVGIG (reference sequence). The CDR3 covers 14 residues. The CDR3 protein is CASTVGGMTGELFF. For the CDR3, the DNA is TGTGCCTCCACCGTCGGGGGTATGACCGGGGAGCTGTTTTTT.

The rearrangement joins TRBV19 to TRBJ1-1; weak D call: TRBD1 (6 bases). V gave up 8 bases and J gave up 4 bases, with 11 bases separating them. This CDR3 region has 12 residues. Germline V CDR1 and CDR2: LNHDA, SQIVND (reference sequence). The CDR3 bases are TGTGCCAGTCAGGGGAGAGGCACTGAAGCTTTCTTT. Amino acids: CASQGRGTEAFF.

The V and J genes are TRBV30 and TRBJ1-1; a possible D gene is TRBD1 (6 bases). V lost 3 bases to trimming and J lost 2 bases, with 10 bases between them. CDR3 length: 13 amino acids. Per the germline V gene, CDR1 is GTSNPN and CDR2 is SVGIG (reference sequence). The CDR3 loop is CAWSAQGNTEAFF. DNA for the CDR3: TGTGCCTGGAGCGCACAGGGAAACACTGAAGCTTTCTTT.

The chain recombines TRBV14 with TRBJ2-7, with 10 bases fitting TRBD2. The CDR3 loop spans 13 amino acids. Germline assignment: CDR1 SGHDN and CDR2 FVKESK. Trimming cost V 4 bases and J 6 bases; bases outside gene matches: 3. As DNA, the CDR3 is TGTGCCAGCAGCCGAGCGGGAGGGGGCGAGCAGTACTTC. This gives the protein CASSRAGGGEQYF.

The chain carries TRBV30 and TRBJ1-5; D uncertain. V was clipped by 2 bases and J by 6 bases, with 14 bases between them. Germline V gene data show CDR1 as GTSNPN and CDR2 as SVGIG (reference sequence). The CDR3 has 14 amino acids. The CDR3 DNA follows: TGTGCCTGGAGTCGACCGCTAGGCCGTCAGCCCCAGCATTTT. This encodes CAWSRPLGRQPQHF.

The chain recombines TRBV13 with TRBJ1-2; 7 nucleotides align to TRBD1. The V gene end was trimmed by 5 bases and the J gene end by 7 bases; junction bases not matched to a gene: 10. The CDR3 is 14 amino acids. The germline gives CDR1 PRHDT, CDR2 FYEKMQ (reference sequence). The DNA for the CDR3 is TGTGCCAGCAGCCAGATGACAGGGATCCGTGGCTACACCTTC. Its protein product is CASSQMTGIRGYTF.

V usage is TRBV11-2 and J usage is TRBJ1-6, with 7 bases matching TRBD1. The V and J ends lost 3 bases and 8 bases, in that order; junction bases with no gene match: 7. CDR1 and CDR2 (germline): SGHAT, FQNNGV. This CDR3 is built from 15 residues. CDR3 protein: CASSFRRQGDSPLHF. DNA of the CDR3: TGTGCCAGCAGCTTTCGTAGACAGGGTGATTCACCCCTCCACTTT.

A few counts support this clone. This chain uses TRBV30 with TRBJ2-2, with 13 bases fitting TRBD2. The CDR3 spans 16 residues. J gave up 4 bases and V 3 bases, and 5 bases lay outside the gene matches. Germline V gene data show CDR1 as GTSNPN and CDR2 as SVGIG (reference sequence). Here the CDR3 DNA reads TGTGCCTGGAGCGGACTAGCGGGAGCGAGCACCGGGGAGCTGTTTTTT. Translation: CAWSGLAGASTGELFF.

V is TRBV5-8 and J is TRBJ1-2; 7 bases are a match to TRBD1. CDR1 SGHTS and CDR2 YDEGEE come from the germline V gene. The J segment lost 4 bases and the V segment lost 0 bases, leaving 3 bases of the junction unmatched. CDR3 size: 14 residues. CDR3 coding DNA: TGTGCCAGCAGCTTGGACTGGGACAGCTATGGCTACACCTTC. It translates to CASSLDWDSYGYTF.

The chain combines TRBV28 with TRBJ1-2; the D gene is possibly TRBD1 (5 bases). The length of the CDR3 is 15 residues. Germline values: CDR1 MDHEN, CDR2 SYDVKM. Trimming removed 7 bases at V and 4 bases at J, with 19 bases between. The DNA of the CDR3 is TGTGCCAGCATCACTACTCGGGGGGGGTTCTATGGCTACACCTTC. Encoded protein: CASITTRGGFYGYTF.

The chain uses TRBV19 and TRBJ1-1, with 8 nucleotides matching TRBD1. The CDR3 is 14 residues long. V lost 4 bases and J lost 1; bases outside the gene matches: 2. The germline gives CDR1 LNHDA, CDR2 SQIVND (reference sequence). The CDR3 nucleotides read TGTGCCAGTAGTAGACAGGGGCCGAACACTGAAGCTTTCTTT. Residues: CASSRQGPNTEAFF.

V gene TRBV5-1 combines with J gene TRBJ2-1, with 7 bases aligning to TRBD2. The germline CDR1 and CDR2 sequences are SGHRS and YFSETQ. The junction had 1 base not matched to a gene; V was cut back by 0 bases and J by 10 bases. The CDR3 spans 12 residues. CDR3 coding DNA: TGCGCCAGCAGCTTGGCACTAGCGGAGCAGTTCTTC. It encodes CASSLALAEQFF.

The V and J genes are TRBV14 and TRBJ1-2; 10 bases are a match to TRBD1. The length of the CDR3 is 16 residues. The J segment lost 4 bases and the V segment lost 0 bases, leaving 5 bases of the junction unmatched. From germline, CDR1 is SGHDN and CDR2 FVKESK. The CDR3 is CASSQEGTGVGYGYTF. The CDR3 DNA is TGTGCCAGCAGCCAAGAGGGGACAGGGGTGGGCTATGGCTACACCTTC.

The rearrangement joins TRBV2 to TRBJ2-1; 7 nucleotides line up with TRBD2. V was pared by 10 bases and J by 1 base, with 13 bases of the junction left unmatched. The germline CDR1 and CDR2 sequences are SNHLY and FYNNEI. The CDR3 has 16 amino acids. CDR3 nucleotides: TGTGCCATCAAGGTAGGGGCGGGAGCTTCCTACAATGAGCAGTTCTTC. Protein sequence: CAIKVGAGASYNEQFF.